Listed below are T cell receptor beta chains from one sample, sequenced in a study of blood T cell repertoires in COVID-19. Generated by immunoSEQ multiplex PCR, the TCRdb table keeps only in-frame clones and is missing some. The table has more than 85,000 clones, approximately 78% seen once. Sequenced sample: peripheral blood. The origin of the receptors is a man aged 60 to 75 with active or convalescent COVID-19. Both conserved end residues are part of each CDR3. The D gene is left open where the match is weak. Not all rows give a size; the values are once, few, many and, for expanded clones, a class.

J gene	clone size	V gene	D gene	CDR3 protein	CDR3 DNA
TRBJ2-2	-	TRBV10-2	-	CASSGQGLGELFF	TGCGCCAGCAGTGGGCAGGGGCTCGGGGAGCTGTTTTTT
TRBJ1-1	-	TRBV4-1	-	CASSQGAGTFTPAAFF	TGCGCCAGCAGCCAGGGGGCCGGGACATTCACTCCCGCAGCTTTCTTT
TRBJ2-2	few	TRBV5-4	TRBD1	CASSLWTGVNTGELFF	TGTGCCAGCAGCTTGTGGACAGGGGTAAACACCGGGGAGCTGTTTTTT
TRBJ2-6	-	TRBV7-7	TRBD1	CASSGGTGRANVLTF	TGTGCTAGCAGTGGCGGGACAGGGAGGGCCAACGTCCTGACTTTC
TRBJ2-5	-	TRBV28	TRBD2	CASSFHGAGDGETQYF	TGTGCCAGCAGTTTTCATGGAGCGGGAGACGGAGAGACCCAGTACTTC
TRBJ1-3	-	TRBV4-1	TRBD1	CASSQAPDRYSGNTIYF	TGCGCCAGCAGCCAAGCGCCGGACAGGTACTCTGGAAACACCATATATTTT
TRBJ2-5	-	TRBV10-3	-	CAISRTRNQETQYF	TGTGCCATCAGCCGGACAAGGAACCAAGAGACCCAGTACTTC
TRBJ1-5	-	TRBV27	TRBD1	CASSPIGTGNQPQHF	TGTGCCAGCAGTCCGATCGGGACAGGGAATCAGCCCCAGCATTTT
TRBJ2-1	-	TRBV18	TRBD2	CASSPPGLAGGYEQFF	TGTGCCAGCTCACCCCCGGGACTAGCGGGAGGCTATGAGCAGTTCTTC
TRBJ2-2	few	TRBV27	TRBD1	CASSLSDRGAGELFF	TGTGCCAGCAGTTTATCGGACAGGGGTGCCGGGGAGCTGTTTTTT
TRBJ2-1	-	TRBV12-3/TRBV12-4	-	CASSLFTADEQFF	TGTGCCAGCAGTCTATTTACGGCGGATGAGCAGTTCTTC
TRBJ2-3	-	TRBV7-9	TRBD1	CASSSGGTGGADTQYF	TGTGCCAGCAGCTCAGGCGGGACAGGGGGTGCAGATACGCAGTATTTT
TRBJ1-2	-	TRBV5-1	TRBD1	CASSLEGTEYGYTF	TGCGCCAGCAGCTTGGAAGGGACAGAGTATGGCTACACCTTC
TRBJ1-5	-	TRBV4-1	-	CASSQDYIAQPQHF	TGCGCCAGCAGCCAAGACTACATAGCCCAGCCCCAGCATTTT
TRBJ1-2	-	TRBV6-5	-	CASSYLEGTSGYTF	TGTGCCAGCAGTTACTTAGAGGGAACTAGTGGCTACACCTTC
TRBJ2-6	-	TRBV19	-	CASSGLPPGANVLTF	TGTGCCAGTAGCGGACTCCCGCCTGGGGCCAACGTCCTGACTTTC
TRBJ2-6	-	TRBV9	-	CASSVGRDRLPSGANVLTF	TGTGCCAGCAGCGTAGGGCGCGACAGGTTGCCCTCTGGGGCCAACGTCCTGACTTTC
TRBJ1-1	-	TRBV10-1	-	CASSESKGRSEAFF	TGCGCCAGCAGTGAGTCCAAGGGGCGTTCTGAAGCTTTCTTT
TRBJ2-5	-	TRBV6-6	TRBD2	CASSYIKGRGEETQYF	TGTGCCAGCAGTTACATAAAGGGTCGGGGGGAAGAGACCCAGTACTTC
TRBJ2-7	few	TRBV29-1	TRBD2	CSVFTSGSSYEQYF	TGCAGCGTTTTTACTAGCGGGAGTTCCTACGAGCAGTACTTC
TRBJ1-6	-	TRBV20-1	-	CSASRGSPLHF	TGCAGTGCTAGCAGGGGTTCACCCCTCCACTTT
TRBJ1-5	-	TRBV19	-	CASSIGDIDSNQPQHF	TGTGCCAGTAGTATCGGGGACATCGATAGCAATCAGCCCCAGCATTTT
TRBJ1-2	-	TRBV2	-	CASSEGPLLGGYTF	TGTGCCAGCAGTGAAGGGCCTCTTCTAGGAGGCTACACCTTC
TRBJ1-1	once	TRBV24-1	-	CATRGAGVSEAFF	TGTGCCACCAGGGGAGCAGGGGTCTCTGAAGCTTTCTTT
TRBJ2-1	-	TRBV7-3	-	CASSLTGSSYNEQFF	TGTGCCAGCAGCCTTACAGGAAGCTCCTACAATGAGCAGTTCTTC
TRBJ2-3	-	TRBV18	-	CASSIGDTQYF	TGTGCCAGCTCAATCGGGGATACGCAGTATTTT
TRBJ1-3	-	TRBV28	-	CASSLTQISGNTIYF	TGTGCCAGCAGTTTAACCCAGATCTCTGGAAACACCATATATTTT
TRBJ2-2	-	TRBV3-1/TRBV3-2	TRBD1	CASSPNYRGRNTGELFF	TGTGCCAGCAGCCCAAATTACAGGGGCCGTAACACCGGGGAGCTGTTTTTT
TRBJ2-5	-	TRBV6-1	-	CASSEALSGTGTPQETQYF	TGTGCCAGCAGTGAAGCGCTTTCCGGGACTGGGACCCCTCAAGAGACCCAGTACTTC
TRBJ2-1	many	TRBV3-1/TRBV3-2	TRBD2	CASSQPSGPSYNEQFF	TGTGCCAGCAGCCAACCTAGCGGGCCTTCCTACAATGAGCAGTTCTTC
TRBJ1-2	few	TRBV2	-	CAIPQSGGYTF	TGTGCCATCCCGCAATCGGGGGGCTACACCTTC
TRBJ1-2	-	TRBV30	-	CAWAISGVNGYTF	TGTGCCTGGGCCATTTCAGGGGTGAATGGCTACACCTTC
TRBJ2-2	-	TRBV4-1	-	CASSQDQEVVVVTGELFF	TGCGCCAGCAGCCAAGATCAGGAAGTAGTTGTTGTCACCGGGGAGCTGTTTTTT
TRBJ2-7	few	TRBV6-5	TRBD1	CASGRGWDRAYEQYF	TGTGCCAGCGGGAGAGGTTGGGACAGGGCGTACGAGCAGTACTTC
TRBJ2-1	-	TRBV29-1	TRBD2	CSVAVLAGVGNEQFF	TGCAGCGTTGCCGTACTAGCGGGAGTAGGCAATGAGCAGTTCTTC
TRBJ1-2	-	TRBV18	TRBD1	CARPPSGTGGKREGRAYGYTF	TGTGCCAGGCCACCCTCCGGGACAGGGGGCAAGAGGGAAGGGAGGGCCTATGGCTACACCTTC
TRBJ2-3	-	TRBV5-6	TRBD1	CASSLYGTGSSDTQYF	TGTGCCAGCAGCTTGTACGGGACAGGGAGTTCAGATACGCAGTATTTT
TRBJ2-1	-	TRBV7-3	-	CASSPTRENEQFF	TGTGCCAGCAGCCCCACTAGGGAGAATGAGCAGTTCTTC
TRBJ2-7	-	TRBV18	TRBD2	CASSPGPSGRPAYEQYF	TGTGCCAGCTCACCAGGACCTAGCGGGAGACCGGCCTACGAGCAGTACTTC
TRBJ2-1	-	TRBV12-5	-	CASGKPGGDNEQFF	TGTGCTAGTGGCAAGCCTGGCGGGGACAATGAGCAGTTCTTC
TRBJ2-3	-	TRBV11-2	-	CASSFSSGYPTDTQYF	TGTGCCAGCAGCTTTAGTAGCGGTTACCCCACAGATACGCAGTATTTT
TRBJ1-2	-	TRBV18	-	CASSTDIPSDYGYTF	TGTGCCAGCTCAACGGACATCCCTTCTGACTATGGCTACACCTTC
TRBJ2-2	-	TRBV25-1	-	CATSDSGGAAGELFF	TGTGCCACCTCCGATTCGGGTGGGGCGGCCGGGGAGCTGTTTTTT
TRBJ2-2	-	TRBV11-2	-	CATLAGTYTGELFF	TGTGCCACCCTGGCGGGGACCTACACCGGGGAGCTGTTTTTT
TRBJ2-4	-	TRBV9	TRBD1	CASSVGQGALDIQYF	TGTGCCAGCAGCGTAGGACAGGGGGCTCTTGACATTCAGTACTTC
TRBJ2-7	-	TRBV10-3	TRBD1	CAISEGGTYEQYF	TGTGCCATCAGTGAAGGGGGCACCTACGAGCAGTACTTC
TRBJ1-5	-	TRBV3-1/TRBV3-2	-	CASSQEAAVNSNQPQHF	TGTGCCAGCAGCCAAGAGGCCGCGGTAAATAGCAATCAGCCCCAGCATTTT
TRBJ1-2	-	TRBV5-4	-	CASSPLGGGSYGYTF	TGTGCCAGCAGCCCGCTGGGCGGAGGCAGCTATGGCTACACCTTC
TRBJ1-2	few	TRBV19	-	CASSIDRNYGYTF	TGTGCCAGTAGTATTGACAGGAACTATGGCTACACCTTC